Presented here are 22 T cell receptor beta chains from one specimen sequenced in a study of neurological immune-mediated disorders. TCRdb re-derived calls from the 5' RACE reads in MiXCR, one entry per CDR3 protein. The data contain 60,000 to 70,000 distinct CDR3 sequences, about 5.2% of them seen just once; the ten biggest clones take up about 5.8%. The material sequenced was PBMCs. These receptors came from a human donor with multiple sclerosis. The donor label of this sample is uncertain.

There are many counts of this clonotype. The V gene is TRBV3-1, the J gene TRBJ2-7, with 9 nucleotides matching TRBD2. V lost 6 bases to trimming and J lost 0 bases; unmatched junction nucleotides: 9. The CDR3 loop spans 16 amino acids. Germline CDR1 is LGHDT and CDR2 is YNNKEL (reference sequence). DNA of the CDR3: TGTGCCAGCAGGATAGAGCGGGGGGACAGCTCCTACGAGCAGTACTTC. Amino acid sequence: CASRIERGDSSYEQYF.

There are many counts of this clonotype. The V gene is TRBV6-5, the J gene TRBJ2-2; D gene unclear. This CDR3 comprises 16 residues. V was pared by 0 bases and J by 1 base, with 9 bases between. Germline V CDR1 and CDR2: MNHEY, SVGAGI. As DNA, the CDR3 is TGTGCCAGCAGTTACTCGGGGTTTTGGAACACCGGGGAGCTGTTTTTT. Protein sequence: CASSYSGFWNTGELFF.

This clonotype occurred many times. The CDR3 coding sequence is TGTGCCAGCAGTTTAGCGGGACAATGGAATTCACCCCTCCACTTT. Its translation: CASSLAGQWNSPLHF. J is TRBJ1-6 and V is TRBV12-3 or TRBV12-4; weak D call: TRBD1 (6 bases). The CDR3 loop spans 15 amino acids. V was trimmed by 0 bases and J by 7 bases, leaving 10 bases between them.

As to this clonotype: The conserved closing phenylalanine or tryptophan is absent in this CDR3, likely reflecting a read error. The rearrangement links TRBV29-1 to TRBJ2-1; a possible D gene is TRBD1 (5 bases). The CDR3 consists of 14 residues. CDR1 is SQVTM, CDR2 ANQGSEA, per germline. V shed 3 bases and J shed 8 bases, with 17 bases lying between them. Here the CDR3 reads CSVEAGLKYYEQFY. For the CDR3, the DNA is TGCAGCGTTGAGGCAGGGCTCAAGTACTATGAGCAGTTCTAC.

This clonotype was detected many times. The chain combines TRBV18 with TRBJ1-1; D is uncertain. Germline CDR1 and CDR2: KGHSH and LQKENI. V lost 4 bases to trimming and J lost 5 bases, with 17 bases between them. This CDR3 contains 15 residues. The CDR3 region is CASSLLTTQLTEAFF. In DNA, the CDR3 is TGTGCCAGCTCACTACTCACCACCCAACTTACTGAAGCTTTCTTT.

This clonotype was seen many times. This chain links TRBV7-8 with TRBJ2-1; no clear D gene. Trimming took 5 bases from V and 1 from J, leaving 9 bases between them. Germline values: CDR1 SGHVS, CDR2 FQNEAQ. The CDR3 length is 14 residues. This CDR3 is CASSLRVSYNEQFF. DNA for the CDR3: TGTGCCAGCAGCCTCAGAGTTTCCTACAATGAGCAGTTCTTC.

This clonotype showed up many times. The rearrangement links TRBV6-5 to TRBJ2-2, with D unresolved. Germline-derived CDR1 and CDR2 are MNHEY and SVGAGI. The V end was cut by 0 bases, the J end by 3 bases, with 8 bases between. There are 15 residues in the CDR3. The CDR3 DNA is TGTGCCAGCAGTTACTCGAAGGGTTACACCGGGGAGCTGTTTTTT. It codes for CASSYSKGYTGELFF.

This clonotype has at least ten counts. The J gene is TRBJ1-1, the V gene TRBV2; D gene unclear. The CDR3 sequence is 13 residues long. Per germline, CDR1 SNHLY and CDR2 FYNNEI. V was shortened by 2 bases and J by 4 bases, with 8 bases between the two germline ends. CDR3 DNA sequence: TGTGCCAGCAGTGAAAAACTCTTCACTGAAGCTTTCTTT. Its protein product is CASSEKLFTEAFF.

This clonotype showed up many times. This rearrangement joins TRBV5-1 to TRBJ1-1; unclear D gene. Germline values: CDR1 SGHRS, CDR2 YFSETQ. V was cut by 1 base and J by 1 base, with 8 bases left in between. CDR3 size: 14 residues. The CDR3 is CASSLFGQNTEAFF. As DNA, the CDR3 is TGCGCCAGCAGCTTGTTCGGTCAGAACACTGAAGCTTTCTTT. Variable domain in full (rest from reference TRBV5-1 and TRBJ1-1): KAGVTQTPRYLIKTRGQQVTLSCSPISGHRSVSWYQQTPGQGLQFLFEYFSETQRNKGNFPGRFSGRQFSNSRSEMNVSTLELGDSALYLCASSLFGQNTEAFFGQGTRLTVV.

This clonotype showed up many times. The CDR3 loop is CSARDGGGSDTQYF. CDR3 nucleotide sequence: TGCAGTGCTAGAGACGGTGGCGGGTCCGATACGCAGTATTTT. V and J are TRBV20-1 and TRBJ2-3, with TRBD2 as a possible D gene (5 bases). Trimming took off 0 bases at V and 6 bases at J, with 13 bases between the two ends. In germline, CDR1 is DFQATT, CDR2 SNEGSKA (reference sequence). The CDR3 spans 14 residues.

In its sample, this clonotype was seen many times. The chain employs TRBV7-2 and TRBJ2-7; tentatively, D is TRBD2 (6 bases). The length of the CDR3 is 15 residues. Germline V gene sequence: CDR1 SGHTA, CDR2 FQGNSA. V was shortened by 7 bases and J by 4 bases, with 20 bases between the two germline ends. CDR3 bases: TGTGCCAGCACCCCACGGTTTAGGGGAGGATACGAGCAGTACTTC. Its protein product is CASTPRFRGGYEQYF.

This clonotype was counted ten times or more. CDR3: CSARGVGFSYEQYF. The CDR3 DNA reads TGCAGTGCTAGAGGGGTCGGGTTCTCCTACGAGCAGTACTTC. The rearrangement uses TRBV20-1 and TRBJ2-7; D gene uncertain. The CDR3 has 14 residues. V was shortened by 1 base and J by 0 bases, with 10 bases between the two germline ends. The germline gives CDR1 DFQATT, CDR2 SNEGSKA (reference sequence).

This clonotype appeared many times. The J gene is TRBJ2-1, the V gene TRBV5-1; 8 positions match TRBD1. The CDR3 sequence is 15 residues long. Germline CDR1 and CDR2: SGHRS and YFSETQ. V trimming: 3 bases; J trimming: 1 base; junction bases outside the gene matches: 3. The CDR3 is CASSSGTGSYNEQFF. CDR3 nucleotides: TGCGCCAGCAGCTCCGGGACAGGTTCCTACAATGAGCAGTTCTTC.

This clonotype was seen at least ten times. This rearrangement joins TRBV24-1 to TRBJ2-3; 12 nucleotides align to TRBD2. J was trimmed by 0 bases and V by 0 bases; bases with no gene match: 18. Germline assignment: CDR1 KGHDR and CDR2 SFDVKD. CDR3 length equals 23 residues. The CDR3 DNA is TGTGCCACCAGTGATTTGAGGGGCTCCGCCGCTAGCGGGGGGGAAGGGAGCACAGATACGCAGTATTTT. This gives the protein CATSDLRGSAASGGEGSTDTQYF.

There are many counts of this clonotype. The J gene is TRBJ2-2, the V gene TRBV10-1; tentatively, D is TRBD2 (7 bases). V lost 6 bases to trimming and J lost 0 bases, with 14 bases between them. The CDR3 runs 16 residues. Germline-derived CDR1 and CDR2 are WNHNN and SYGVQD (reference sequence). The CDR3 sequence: CASSGGGTSNTGELFF. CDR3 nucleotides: TGCGCCAGCAGCGGCGGGGGCACTTCGAACACCGGGGAGCTGTTTTTT.

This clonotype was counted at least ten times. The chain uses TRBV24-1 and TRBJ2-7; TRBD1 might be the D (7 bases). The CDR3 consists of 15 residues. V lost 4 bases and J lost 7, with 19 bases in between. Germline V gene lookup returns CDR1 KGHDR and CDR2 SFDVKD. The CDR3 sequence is CATSESGQDRGEQYF. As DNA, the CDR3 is TGTGCCACCAGTGAATCAGGACAGGACCGGGGGGAGCAGTACTTC.

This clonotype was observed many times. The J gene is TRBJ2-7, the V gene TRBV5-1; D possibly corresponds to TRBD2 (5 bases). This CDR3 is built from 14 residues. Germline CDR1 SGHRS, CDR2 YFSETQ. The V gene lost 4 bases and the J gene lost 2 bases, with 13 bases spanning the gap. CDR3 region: CASSLSGYPYEQYF. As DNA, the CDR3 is TGCGCCAGCAGCCTTTCGGGGTACCCCTACGAGCAGTACTTC.

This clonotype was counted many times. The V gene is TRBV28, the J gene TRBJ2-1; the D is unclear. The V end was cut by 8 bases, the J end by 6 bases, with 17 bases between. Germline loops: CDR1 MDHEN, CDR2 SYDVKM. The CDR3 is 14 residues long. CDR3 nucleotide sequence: TGTGCCAGCTCCCGGGCCCTGGGCCCCAATGAGCAGTTCTTC. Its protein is CASSRALGPNEQFF.

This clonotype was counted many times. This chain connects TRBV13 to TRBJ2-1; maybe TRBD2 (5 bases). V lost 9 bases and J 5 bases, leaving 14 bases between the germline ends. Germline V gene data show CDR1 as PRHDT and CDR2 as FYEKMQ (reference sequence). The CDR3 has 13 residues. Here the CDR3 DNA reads TGTGCCAGTACCTCGGACTTAAACAATGAGCAGTTCTTC. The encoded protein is CASTSDLNNEQFF.

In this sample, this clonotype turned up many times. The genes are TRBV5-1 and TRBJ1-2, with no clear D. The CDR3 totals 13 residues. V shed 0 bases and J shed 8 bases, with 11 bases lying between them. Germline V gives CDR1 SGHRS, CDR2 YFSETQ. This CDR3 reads CASSLVNYEGYTF. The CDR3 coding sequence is TGCGCCAGCAGCTTGGTAAACTATGAGGGCTACACCTTC.

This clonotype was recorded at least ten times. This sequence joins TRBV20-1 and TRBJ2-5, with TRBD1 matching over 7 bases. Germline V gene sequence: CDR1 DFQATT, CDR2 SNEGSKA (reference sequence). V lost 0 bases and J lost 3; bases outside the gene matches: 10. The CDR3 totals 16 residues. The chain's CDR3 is CSARDTGTALEETQYF. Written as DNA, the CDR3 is TGCAGTGCTAGAGATACGGGGACAGCCCTAGAAGAGACCCAGTACTTC.

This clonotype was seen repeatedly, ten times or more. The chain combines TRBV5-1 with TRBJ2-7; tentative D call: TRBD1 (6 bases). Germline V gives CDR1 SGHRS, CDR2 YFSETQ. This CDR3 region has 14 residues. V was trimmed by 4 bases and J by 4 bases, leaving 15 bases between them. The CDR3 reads CASSTGQIPYEQYF. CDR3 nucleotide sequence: TGCGCCAGCAGCACCGGACAGATTCCTTACGAGCAGTACTTC.